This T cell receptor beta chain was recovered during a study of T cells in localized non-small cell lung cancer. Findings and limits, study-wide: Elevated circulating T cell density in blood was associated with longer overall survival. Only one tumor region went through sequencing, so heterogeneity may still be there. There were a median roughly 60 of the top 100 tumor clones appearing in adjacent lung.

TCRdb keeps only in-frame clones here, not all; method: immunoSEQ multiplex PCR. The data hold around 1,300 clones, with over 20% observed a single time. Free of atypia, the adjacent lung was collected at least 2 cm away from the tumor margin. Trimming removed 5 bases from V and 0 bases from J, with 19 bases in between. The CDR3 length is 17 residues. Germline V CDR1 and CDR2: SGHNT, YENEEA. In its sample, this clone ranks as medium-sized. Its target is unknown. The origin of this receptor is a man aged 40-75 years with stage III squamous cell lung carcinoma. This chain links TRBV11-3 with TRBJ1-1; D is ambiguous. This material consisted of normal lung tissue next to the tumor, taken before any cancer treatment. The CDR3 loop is CASSPRSLNLMNTEAFF. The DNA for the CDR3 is TGTGCCAGCAGCCCCCGGTCGCTTAATCTCATGAACACTGAAGCTTTCTTT.